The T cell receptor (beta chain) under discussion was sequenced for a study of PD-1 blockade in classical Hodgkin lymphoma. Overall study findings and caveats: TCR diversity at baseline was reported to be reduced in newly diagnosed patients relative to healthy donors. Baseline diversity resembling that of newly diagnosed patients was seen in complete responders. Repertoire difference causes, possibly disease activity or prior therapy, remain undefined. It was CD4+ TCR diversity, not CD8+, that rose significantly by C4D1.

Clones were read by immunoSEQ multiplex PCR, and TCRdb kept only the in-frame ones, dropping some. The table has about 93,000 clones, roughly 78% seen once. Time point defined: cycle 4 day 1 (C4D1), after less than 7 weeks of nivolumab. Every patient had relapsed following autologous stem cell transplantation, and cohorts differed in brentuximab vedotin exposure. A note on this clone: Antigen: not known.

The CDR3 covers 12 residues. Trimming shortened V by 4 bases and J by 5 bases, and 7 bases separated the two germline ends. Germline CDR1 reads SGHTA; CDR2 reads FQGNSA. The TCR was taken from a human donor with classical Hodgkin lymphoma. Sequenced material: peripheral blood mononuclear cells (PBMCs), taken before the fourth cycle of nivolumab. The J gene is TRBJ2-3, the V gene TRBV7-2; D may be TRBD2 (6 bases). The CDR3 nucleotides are TGTGCCAGCAGCTATAGCGGAGATACGCAGTATTTT. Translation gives CASSYSGDTQYF.